The T cell receptor beta chain under discussion was sequenced for a study of blood T cells in healthy people across ages. The V segment lost 2 bases and the J segment 4 bases; nucleotides outside the gene matches: 9. The CDR3 loop spans 17 amino acids. Per germline, CDR1 MNHEY and CDR2 SVGAGI. About this clonotype: The antigen is undetermined.

Study-level findings and limits: Estimated diversity that came from one million T cells was considered an underestimate.

PCR was performed a second time for about 6 to 11 cycles using a sample-barcoded 5' primer and a J-beta primer mix. TCRdb used MiXCR to reprocess the 5' RACE reads, holding one entry per CDR3 protein. This sample has approximately 800,000 distinct CDR3 sequences; about 55% occur once, and the top ten carry around 40%. Each of the donors had about 9.9 milliliters of peripheral blood drawn into EDTA-treated Vacutainer tubes. The receptor's source is a man aged 80 or over in good health. The V call is TRBV6-5, the J call TRBJ1-1; 11 bases align to TRBD1. Sequenced sample: blood. The CDR3 DNA sequence: TGTGCCAGCAGTTACCCTCGGACAGGGGGCAGGGGCACTGAAGCTTTCTTT. Residues: CASSYPRTGGRGTEAFF.